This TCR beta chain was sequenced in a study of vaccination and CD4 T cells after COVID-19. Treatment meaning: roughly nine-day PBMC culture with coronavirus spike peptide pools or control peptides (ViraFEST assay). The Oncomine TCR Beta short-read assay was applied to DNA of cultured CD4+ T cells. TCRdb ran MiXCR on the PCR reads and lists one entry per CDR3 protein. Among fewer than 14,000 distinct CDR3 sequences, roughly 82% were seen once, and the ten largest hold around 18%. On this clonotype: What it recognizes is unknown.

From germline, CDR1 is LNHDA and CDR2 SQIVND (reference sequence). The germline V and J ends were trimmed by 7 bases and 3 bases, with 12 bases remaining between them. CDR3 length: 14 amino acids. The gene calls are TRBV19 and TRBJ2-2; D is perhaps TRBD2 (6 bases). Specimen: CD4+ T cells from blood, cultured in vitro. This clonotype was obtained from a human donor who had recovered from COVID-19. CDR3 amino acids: CASKGAGYTGELFF. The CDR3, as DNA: TGTGCCAGTAAAGGGGCGGGATACACCGGGGAGCTGTTTTTT. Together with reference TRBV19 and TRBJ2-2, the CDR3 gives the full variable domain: DGGITQSPKYLFRKEGQNVTLSCEQNLNHDAMYWYRQDPGQGLRLIYYSQIVNDFQKGDIAEGYSVSREKKESFPLTVTSAQKNPTAFYLCASKGAGYTGELFFGEGSRLTVL.